This record concerns one T cell receptor beta chain sequence. Its antigen remains undetermined. One base away there is no much larger clone; base qualities are not given. The sample comes from a study of T cell changes during pregnancy in multiple sclerosis (dated 2019 in TCRdb). Some background on the complete study: The study looked at changes in the T cell repertoire across pregnancy in women with multiple sclerosis.

Library preparation employed the immunoSEQ multiplex PCR assay. TCRdb took over this immuneACCESS table, retaining in-frame rearrangements with V and J assigned. Such tables are incomplete; in checked studies, under half of the missing clones stem from an unresolved V gene, and the remainder is unexplained. The sample includes under 80,000 clones, with around 94% observed a single time. In total, the top ten clones hold about 0.61% of the sample. From its cysteine to its phenylalanine, the CDR3 spans 14 amino acids. The entry retains the CDR3 DNA only, 42 bases that are in frame from base 1. V is cut by 0 bases and J by 4 bases, and the space between the germline ends is 10 bases. The germline V gene encodes CDR1 SGDLS and CDR2 YYNGEE.

The sample here was peripheral blood, taken in the third trimester of pregnancy. The sequence links TRBV9 to TRBJ1-2; the D region possibly corresponds to TRBD1 (5 bases align). The receptor comes from a female donor with multiple sclerosis, enrolled in a pregnancy study. The CDR3 sequence is CASSVARGSYGYTF. At the DNA level, the sequence is TGTGCCAGCAGCGTAGCTCGGGGGAGCTATGGCTACACCTTC.